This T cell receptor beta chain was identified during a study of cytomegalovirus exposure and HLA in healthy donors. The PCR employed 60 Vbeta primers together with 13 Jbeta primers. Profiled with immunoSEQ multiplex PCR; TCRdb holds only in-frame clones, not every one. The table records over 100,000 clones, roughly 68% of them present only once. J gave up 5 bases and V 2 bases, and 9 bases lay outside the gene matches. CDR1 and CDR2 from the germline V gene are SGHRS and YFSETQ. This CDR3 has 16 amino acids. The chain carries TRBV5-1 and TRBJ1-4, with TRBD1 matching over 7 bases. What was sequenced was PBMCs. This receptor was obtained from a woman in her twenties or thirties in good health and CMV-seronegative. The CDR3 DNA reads TGCGCCAGCAGCTTCGACGGACAGGCCTCGAATGAAAAACTGTTTTTT. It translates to CASSFDGQASNEKLFF.